The source of this T cell receptor (beta chain) is a study of response to subunit inactivated influenza vaccine. TCRdb re-analysed the RT-PCR reads in MiXCR, keeping a single row per CDR3 protein. The sample yields approximately 500,000 distinct CDR3 sequences, 20% to 25% seen once. This clonotype was seen a handful of times. The same sample was also studied in work on T cells expressing NK-cell markers. That source notes: Generation of TCR beta cDNA was performed by 5'RACE template switching incorporating UMIs. Eight donors were sequenced, of whom seven were HCMV-seropositive, while the remaining one was HCMV-seronegative. Researchers report these clonotypes also headed the CD3+CD56-NKG2C+ fraction in several donors.

The sample was CD4+ T cells sorted from PBMCs, taken about 12 days after vaccination. This receptor was identified in a man aged 50 to 59 who received an inactivated influenza vaccine.

Here the CDR3 reads CASSLTSTTYYNEQFF. CDR3 in DNA: TGTGCCAGCAGCTTAACGTCGACTACCTACTACAATGAGCAGTTCTTC. The chain is built from TRBV7-2 and TRBJ2-1; TRBD2 might be the D (5 bases). In germline, CDR1 is SGHTA, CDR2 FQGNSA. V gave up 2 bases and J gave up 3 bases, with 14 bases separating them. This CDR3 is built from 16 residues.